Listed below are T cell receptor beta chains from one sample, sequenced in a study of identical twins. MiXCR, applied by TCRdb to the 5' RACE reads, yields one record per CDR3 protein. This sample carries 540,000 or so distinct CDR3 sequences, 20% to 25% of them seen once, and the ten largest clones take 0.48%. These data also featured in a second study, about yellow fever vaccine responses in identical twins.

Sequenced sample: CD4+ T cells sorted from blood. The source of these receptors is a woman younger than 35 in good health. The CDR3 runs from the conserved cysteine through the conserved F or W. The D gene is left open where the match is weak. Not every row has a clone size; where given, it reads once, few, many or a size class.

few,TRBV7-8,TRBJ2-1,TRBD2,CASSSSGNSYNEQFF,TGTGCCAGCAGCTCCAGCGGGAACTCCTACAATGAGCAGTTCTTC
few,TRBV4-2,TRBJ2-2,.,CASSQENTGELFF,TGTGCCAGCAGCCAAGAGAACACCGGGGAGCTGTTTTTT
.,TRBV11-2,TRBJ2-3,.,CASSLDGAVRGDTQYF,TGTGCCAGCAGCTTAGATGGTGCGGTCCGCGGGGATACGCAGTATTTT
many,TRBV12-3/TRBV12-4,TRBJ1-1,.,CASSLWNTEAFF,TGTGCCAGCAGTTTATGGAACACTGAAGCTTTCTTT
.,TRBV5-1,TRBJ1-2,.,CASSLAGATNYGYTF,TGCGCCAGCAGCTTGGCCGGGGCTACTAACTATGGCTACACCTTC
.,TRBV20-1,TRBJ1-4,.,CSADSTNEKLFF,TGCAGTGCTGATTCAACTAATGAAAAACTGTTTTTT
few,TRBV10-3,TRBJ2-3,TRBD2,CASGLAGGGGTDTQYF,TGTGCCTCCGGGCTAGCGGGAGGAGGTGGCACAGATACGCAGTATTTT
few,TRBV7-9,TRBJ2-1,.,CASSSKGSYNEQFF,TGTGCCAGCAGCTCGAAGGGCTCCTACAATGAGCAGTTCTTC
many,TRBV7-8,TRBJ2-1,TRBD2,CASSSPGLPSYNEQFF,TGTGCCAGCAGCTCCCCGGGACTACCTTCCTACAATGAGCAGTTCTTC
.,TRBV5-1,TRBJ2-7,TRBD1,CASSPGPRQGIYEQYF,TGCGCCAGCAGCCCCGGCCCCCGACAGGGGATCTACGAGCAGTACTTC